The 3 T cell receptor beta chains in this list originate from one sample, sequenced in a study of shared clonotypes between healthy human individuals. The table came from immunoSEQ multiplex PCR; TCRdb's copy has only in-frame clones and leaves some out. Of about 1 million clones listed, approximately 72% are singletons. The sequenced material came from memory CD4+ T cells sorted from blood. As for subset: CD45RA-negative fraction. The source is a man aged 18 to 29 in good health.

The genes are TRBV5-4 and TRBJ1-2; no firm D call. The length of the CDR3 is 12 residues. Trimming shortened V by 2 bases and J by 7 bases, and 9 bases separated the two germline ends. From germline, CDR1 is SGHNT and CDR2 YYREEE (reference sequence). As DNA, the CDR3 is TGTGCCAGCAGCTTTTTCGGGAGTGGCTACACCTTC. This gives the protein CASSFFGSGYTF.

Notes on this clone: Possible read error: a much larger clone is one base away. The chain links TRBV20-1 to TRBJ1-1; D remains unclear. V lost 3 bases to trimming and J lost 1 base, with 3 bases between them. The CDR3 loop spans 11 amino acids. Germline V gene sequence: CDR1 DFQATT, CDR2 SNEGSKA (reference sequence). CDR3 coding DNA: TGCAGTGCTAGTACGAACACTGAAGCTTTCTTT. Translating gives CSASTNTEAFF.

The genes are TRBV30 and TRBJ2-5; 15 nucleotides agree with TRBD2. V lost 2 bases to trimming and J lost 5 bases; unmatched junction nucleotides: 6. The germline gives CDR1 GTSNPN, CDR2 SVGIG (reference sequence). The CDR3 is 16 amino acids. DNA of the CDR3: TGTGCCTGGAGTACTTTAGGACTAGCGGGAGGGGAGACCCAGTACTTC. Amino acid sequence: CAWSTLGLAGGETQYF.